This T cell receptor (beta chain) is from a study of blood T cell repertoires in COVID-19. Across the whole study: Italy, Spain and the United States were the sources of the convalescent and acute COVID-19 samples.

Germline V gene sequence: CDR1 SGHDT, CDR2 YYEEEE. The V end was cut by 0 bases, the J end by 4 bases, with 8 bases between. This CDR3 contains 14 residues. Those enrolled in Seattle joined during active infection and were followed longitudinally afterward. Per the authors' pipeline: Amplification with reference gene primers provided the estimates of nucleated cell counts. Using immunoSEQ multiplex PCR, the repertoire was profiled, and TCRdb retains in-frame clones only, with some absent. The V and J calls and clone size come from that table; D and trimming were worked out from the DNA. The table lists some 450,000 clones, 70% to 90% of them singletons.

The chain recombines TRBV5-6 with TRBJ2-1, with a weak D call TRBD1 (6 bases). The clonotype originates from a woman between 50 and 59 years old with COVID-19, enrolled during active disease. The material sequenced was peripheral blood. The CDR3 sequence is CASSLATGYNEQFF. The CDR3 DNA reads as TGTGCCAGCAGCTTGGCGACAGGATACAATGAGCAGTTCTTC. Combining the CDR3 with reference TRBV5-6 and TRBJ2-1 gives the whole variable domain DAGVTQSPTHLIKTRGQQVTLRCSPKSGHDTVSWYQQALGQGPQFIFQYYEEEERQRGNFPDRFSGHQFPNYSSELNVNALLLGDSALYLCASSLATGYNEQFFGPGTRLTVL.